Shown below are 23 T cell receptor beta chains from a single sample sequenced in a study of CD8 T cells in Susac syndrome. The RNA, 0.5 to 1 ug, was put through reverse transcription using random hexamers. MiXCR, applied by TCRdb to the immunoSEQ multiplex PCR reads, yields one record per CDR3 protein. The data hold some 450,000 distinct CDR3 sequences, with approximately 85% observed a single time. Sequencing used CD8+ T cells from PBMCs. The receptors come from a human donor with multiple sclerosis.

V is TRBV25-1 and J is TRBJ1-1; D remains unclear. The CDR3 totals 11 residues. Looked up from germline, CDR1 is MGHDK and CDR2 is SYGVNS. Trimming left V 4 bases short and J 4 bases short, with 4 bases between. CDR3 nucleotide sequence: TGTGCCAGCAGTGCCACCACTGAAGCTTTCTTT. It yields the protein CASSATTEAFF.

The chain uses TRBV19 and TRBJ1-3; tentative D call: TRBD1 (6 bases). Trimming shortened V by 10 bases and J by 3 bases, and 16 bases separated the two germline ends. Germline values: CDR1 LNHDA, CDR2 SQIVND (reference sequence). CDR3 length equals 14 residues. This chain's CDR3 is CAIPRGGIGNTIYF. CDR3 nucleotides: TGTGCCATCCCCCGAGGGGGGATTGGAAACACCATATATTTT.

V and J are TRBV24-1 and TRBJ1-2, with TRBD1 identical over 7 bases. The CDR3 sequence is 12 residues long. After removal of 3 bases from V and 8 bases from J, the junction contained 2 bases not matched to a gene. Germline values: CDR1 KGHDR, CDR2 SFDVKD. In nucleotides, the CDR3 is TGTGCCACCAGTGATACAGGGGACGGCTACACCTTC. It specifies CATSDTGDGYTF.

The chain has TRBV6-1 and TRBJ2-1; 8 positions match TRBD2. The V gene end was trimmed by 7 bases and the J gene end by 6 bases; junction bases not matched to a gene: 8. The germline CDR1 and CDR2 sequences are MNHNS and SASEGT. The CDR3 length is 14 residues. The CDR3 reads CASTPEREFNEQFF. CDR3 bases: TGTGCCAGCACTCCAGAGCGGGAGTTCAATGAGCAGTTCTTC.

In the case of this clonotype: Compared with germline, one end of the junction differs, possibly owing to a read error. The chain is built from TRBV25-1 and TRBJ2-2; 15 nucleotides match TRBD2. Germline CDR1 reads MGHDK; CDR2 reads SYGVNS. This CDR3 spans 20 amino acids. CDR3 in amino acids: CASSGWTSGRAIANTGELFF. In DNA form, the CDR3 reads TGTGCCAGCAGTGGTTGGACTAGCGGGAGGGCCATAGCAAACACCGGGGAGCTTTTTTTT.

The V and J genes are TRBV7-2 and TRBJ2-1; the D gene is possibly TRBD1 (5 bases). CDR1 is SGHTA, CDR2 FQGNSA, per germline. The V and J ends lost 1 base and 6 bases respectively, with 13 bases between them. The CDR3 totals 15 residues. CDR3 protein: CASSLVPQGINEQFF. The CDR3 DNA sequence: TGTGCCAGCAGCTTAGTTCCTCAGGGTATCAATGAGCAGTTCTTC.

This rearrangement joins TRBV28 to TRBJ1-3; possibly TRBD1 for D (5 bases). This CDR3 contains 14 residues. The V end lost 6 bases, the J end lost 0 bases, and 9 bases lay between the germline ends. Germline V CDR1 and CDR2: MDHEN, SYDVKM. The CDR3 here is CASRLGVSGNTIYF. The DNA for the CDR3 is TGTGCCAGCAGACTAGGGGTCTCTGGAAACACCATATATTTT.

The genes are TRBV6-5 and TRBJ2-1; 10 bases fit TRBD2. The V gene end was trimmed by 10 bases and the J gene end by 0 bases; junction bases not matched to a gene: 6. Looked up from germline, CDR1 is MNHEY and CDR2 is SVGAGI. The CDR3 sequence is 15 residues long. CDR3 DNA sequence: TGTGCCACCGGGACTAGCGAGCTCTCCTACAATGAGCAGTTCTTC. Translating gives CATGTSELSYNEQFF.

The V call is TRBV2, the J call TRBJ1-2; D not certain. Looked up from germline, CDR1 is SNHLY and CDR2 is FYNNEI. V was trimmed by 8 bases and J by 5 bases, leaving 12 bases between them. The CDR3 spans 12 residues. The CDR3 region has the DNA TGTGCCAGCCAGGACCTGGGATATGGCTACACCTTC. Translation gives CASQDLGYGYTF.

The chain links TRBV10-3 to TRBJ1-2; D unclear. There are 14 residues in the CDR3. Looked up from germline, CDR1 is ENHRY and CDR2 is SYGVKD. Trimming shortened V by 11 bases and J by 2 bases, and 18 bases separated the two germline ends. CDR3 DNA sequence: TGTGCCGTCTCAACAGAGCCGGGGAACTATGGCTACACCTTC. Translated: CAVSTEPGNYGYTF.

The chain couples TRBV12-3 or TRBV12-4 to TRBJ1-3, with a tentative D call TRBD1 (5 bases). This CDR3 region has 14 residues. Trimming cost V 8 bases and J 3 bases, with 14 bases left between them. The CDR3 nucleotides read TGTGCCAGCGCCAATCCCGGGGGTGGAAACACCATATATTTT. Translated: CASANPGGGNTIYF.

The V call is TRBV12-3 or TRBV12-4, the J call TRBJ2-7; TRBD1 might be the D (5 bases). The CDR3 is made up of 13 amino acids. V shed 5 bases and J shed 6 bases, with 14 bases lying between them. CDR3 loop: CASSLTVGLEQYF. For the CDR3, the DNA is TGTGCCAGCAGTCTGACAGTTGGTCTCGAGCAGTACTTC.

The genes are TRBV15 and TRBJ1-1, with unresolved D. The CDR3 has 17 residues. The germline CDR1 and CDR2 sequences are LNHNV and YYDKDF (reference sequence). Trimming cost V 5 bases and J 0 bases, with 19 bases left between them. The CDR3 DNA is TGTGCCACCAGCTCGGGAGGAGGGAGAACCATGAACACTGAAGCTTTCTTT. It translates to CATSSGGGRTMNTEAFF.

This chain uses TRBV11-2 with TRBJ1-1; no reliable D call. There are 15 residues in the CDR3. Germline V gene sequence: CDR1 SGHAT, CDR2 FQNNGV. Trimming pared 2 bases from V and 2 bases from J, leaving 12 bases between. CDR3 nucleotides: TGTGCCAGCAGCTTATTAATTGGAGTTAACACTGAAGCTTTCTTT. Residues: CASSLLIGVNTEAFF.

The chain has TRBV5-1 and TRBJ2-1; D may correspond to TRBD1 or TRBD2 (5 bases each). This CDR3 has 15 amino acids. V was pared by 1 base and J by 6 bases, with 14 bases between. The germline CDR1 and CDR2 sequences are SGHRS and YFSETQ. In DNA form, the CDR3 reads TGCGCCAGCAGCTTGAGGGACCCTCAGGGCAATGAGCAGTTCTTC. Its translation is CASSLRDPQGNEQFF.

V and J are TRBV4-1 and TRBJ1-1; D is unresolved. The CDR3 runs 13 residues. Germline-derived CDR1 and CDR2 are MGHRA and YSYEKL. V was pared by 4 bases and J by 1 base, with 7 bases between. The CDR3, as DNA: TGCGCCAGCAGCCGCCTTGGGAACACTGAAGCTTTCTTT. It encodes CASSRLGNTEAFF.

This clonotype was counted only a few times. The gene calls are TRBV6-1 and TRBJ2-1, with a tentative D call TRBD1 (6 bases). CDR3 length: 15 amino acids. Deletions cut 7 bases from V and 5 bases from J, with 18 bases between. Germline V lookup: CDR1 MNHNS, CDR2 SASEGT. CDR3 nucleotide sequence: TGTGCCAGCACCCCGCGGACAGAGATCAACAATGAGCAGTTCTTC. Encoded protein: CASTPRTEINNEQFF.

V usage is TRBV6-1 and J usage is TRBJ2-1; 9 bases fit TRBD2. The CDR3 contains 18 residues. The ends lost 3 bases at V and 0 bases at J; junction bases unmatched: 9. The germline V gene encodes CDR1 MNHNS and CDR2 SASEGT. The CDR3 DNA reads as TGTGCCAGCAGTGATTGGACTAGCGCAAGTAGCTCCTACAATGAGCAGTTCTTC. It is translated as CASSDWTSASSSYNEQFF.

The CDR3 DNA follows: TGTGCCAGCAGCGTAGTCAGGGGGGACGACACTGAAGCTTTCTTT. Translated: CASSVVRGDDTEAFF. The gene calls are TRBV9 and TRBJ1-1; 7 bases align to TRBD1. The V segment lost 0 bases and the J segment 3 bases; nucleotides outside the gene matches: 5. The CDR3 sequence is 15 residues long. In germline, CDR1 is SGDLS, CDR2 YYNGEE.

The gene calls are TRBV6-2 or TRBV6-3 and TRBJ2-5; no firm D call. CDR3 length equals 12 residues. In germline, CDR1 is MNHEY, CDR2 SVGEGT. Trimming removed 0 bases from V and 5 bases from J, with 4 bases in between. The CDR3 DNA reads as TGTGCCAGCAGTTACTCGACGGAGACCCAGTACTTC. Translated: CASSYSTETQYF.

The chain carries TRBV27 and TRBJ2-1; D is unresolved. Germline V CDR1 and CDR2: MNHEY, SMNVEV (reference sequence). The CDR3 totals 13 residues. Trimming left V 7 bases short and J 3 bases short, with 10 bases between. CDR3 in amino acids: CASTQSFYNEQFF. In DNA form, the CDR3 reads TGTGCCAGCACCCAATCTTTCTACAATGAGCAGTTCTTC.

The CDR3 is CSAILLGDYSYEQYF. The CDR3 nucleotides are TGCAGTGCCATCCTTCTAGGGGATTACTCCTACGAGCAGTACTTC. The chain is built from TRBV20-1 and TRBJ2-7; possibly TRBD1 for D (5 bases). Per germline, CDR1 DFQATT and CDR2 SNEGSKA (reference sequence). CDR3 length: 15 amino acids. V was shortened by 6 bases and J by 0 bases, with 18 bases between the two germline ends.

This clonotype was detected only a few times. The chain joins TRBV10-1 to TRBJ2-2, with 11 bases matching TRBD2. Trimming removed 8 bases from V and 1 base from J; junction bases left unmatched: 3. Germline V gene sequence: CDR1 WNHNN, CDR2 SYGVQD (reference sequence). This CDR3 spans 15 amino acids. The CDR3 DNA follows: TGCGCCAGCCGCGGGACTAGCGGGAACACCGGGGAGCTGTTTTTT. Protein product: CASRGTSGNTGELFF.